A selection of T cell receptor beta chains follows, all from one sample in a study of T cell repertoires in cytomegalovirus infection. TCRdb re-called the reads through MiXCR, storing one row per CDR3 protein. The sample contains hundreds of thousands of distinct CDR3 sequences, roughly 16% of which appear only once. The sample consisted of PBMCs. The receptors stem from a human donor in good health (CMV status not recorded). Some clones in this sample may be carry-over from other donors' samples. The CDR3 runs from the conserved cysteine through the conserved F or W. The order of the fields is clone size, J gene, V gene, D gene, CDR3 protein, CDR3 DNA. D genes are given only for firm matches. Some rows mark clone size as missing; the rest say once, few, many or name a class of expanded clone.

many TRBJ1-2 TRBV7-2 - CASSLDFYGYTF TGTGCCAGCAGCTTAGACTTCTATGGCTACACCTTC
- TRBJ1-5 TRBV12-3/TRBV12-4 TRBD1 CASKPETGPYQPQHF TGTGCCAGCAAACCGGAGACAGGGCCTTATCAGCCCCAGCATTTT
- TRBJ1-1 TRBV6-2/TRBV6-3 - CASSYQQGAFF TGTGCCAGCAGTTACCAGCAGGGAGCTTTCTTT
few TRBJ2-7 TRBV20-1 - CSARAPTQYEQYF TGCAGTGCTAGAGCCCCTACCCAATACGAGCAGTACTTC
- TRBJ2-2 TRBV7-9 - CASSLLGGVRDGELFF TGTGCCAGCAGCTTATTGGGCGGCGTCCGCGACGGGGAGCTGTTTTTT
few TRBJ2-3 TRBV20-1 TRBD2 CSARLSSGGSTDTQYF TGCAGTGCTAGGCTTTCTAGCGGGGGTTCCACAGATACGCAGTATTTT
few TRBJ1-4 TRBV5-5 - CASSFFQGNEKLFF TGTGCCAGCAGCTTTTTCCAGGGTAATGAAAAACTGTTTTTT
many TRBJ1-1 TRBV20-1 - CSATGELNTEAFF TGCAGTGCTACAGGGGAACTGAACACTGAAGCTTTCTTT
many TRBJ1-2 TRBV4-2 - CASSQDRETNYGYTF TGTGCCAGCAGCCAAGATCGAGAGACTAACTATGGCTACACCTTC
few TRBJ2-3 TRBV4-2 - CASSQDWGGRADTQYF TGTGCCAGCAGCCAAGATTGGGGGGGCCGAGCAGATACGCAGTATTTT
few TRBJ1-1 TRBV6-2/TRBV6-3 - CASSYSAGWTEAFF TGTGCCAGCAGTTACTCGGCGGGATGGACTGAAGCTTTCTTT
few TRBJ1-1 TRBV25-1 - CASSGGGVGAAFF TGTGCCAGCAGTGGGGGGGGGGTGGGGGCAGCTTTCTTT
many TRBJ2-7 TRBV7-2 - CASSFYAGSYEQYF TGTGCCAGCAGCTTCTACGCGGGGAGCTACGAGCAGTACTTC
- TRBJ2-1 TRBV6-2/TRBV6-3 - CASSYMDYNEQFF TGTGCCAGCAGTTACATGGATTACAATGAGCAGTTCTTC
- TRBJ2-7 TRBV6-2/TRBV6-3 TRBD2 CASRPWEGYEQYF TGTGCCAGCAGACCATGGGAGGGCTACGAGCAGTACTTC
many TRBJ2-1 TRBV7-2 TRBD2 CASTLMIAGDNEQFF TGTGCCAGCACCTTGATGATAGCGGGGGACAATGAGCAGTTCTTC
- TRBJ1-1 TRBV19 - CASSLVSQGRNTEAFF TGTGCCAGCAGCTTAGTAAGCCAGGGGAGGAACACTGAAGCTTTCTTT
- TRBJ1-5 TRBV10-3 TRBD1 CAISEPRGNQPQHF TGTGCCATCAGTGAGCCCAGGGGGAATCAGCCCCAGCATTTT
few TRBJ2-3 TRBV27 TRBD1 CASRPPGGIEYTQYF TGTGCCAGCAGGCCCCCAGGGGGTATCGAATATACGCAGTATTTT
many TRBJ2-7 TRBV4-1 - CASSPALDSPYEQYF TGCGCCAGCAGCCCCGCCTTAGACAGCCCCTACGAGCAGTACTTC
few TRBJ1-1 TRBV5-1 - CASSRGGTSRWDTEAFF TGCGCCAGCAGCAGGGGGGGGACATCAAGGTGGGACACTGAAGCTTTCTTT
- TRBJ2-5 TRBV7-9 TRBD1 CASSSYARTGEETQYF TGTGCCAGCAGCTCCTACGCCAGGACAGGCGAAGAGACCCAGTACTTC
few TRBJ1-1 TRBV12-3/TRBV12-4 - CASSFSGLVEAFF TGTGCCAGCAGTTTTTCGGGACTGGTTGAAGCTTTCTTT
- TRBJ2-5 TRBV24-1 - CATSQGSAGQETQYF TGTGCCACCAGCCAGGGTAGTGCCGGCCAAGAGACCCAGTACTTC
- TRBJ2-3 TRBV29-1 TRBD1 CSVDRAVLNTQYF TGCAGCGTGGACAGGGCCGTGTTAAATACGCAGTATTTT
many TRBJ2-1 TRBV7-2 TRBD2 CASSYRLAGNNEQFF TGTGCCAGCAGCTACCGACTAGCGGGGAACAATGAGCAGTTCTTC
once TRBJ2-1 TRBV5-6 TRBD1 CASSLASDRVSNEQFF TGTGCCAGCAGCTTGGCGTCGGACAGGGTTTCCAATGAGCAGTTCTTC
few TRBJ1-5 TRBV7-9 - CASSSGFSNQPQHF TGTGCCAGCAGCTCGGGATTTAGCAATCAGCCCCAGCATTTT
- TRBJ2-7 TRBV28 - CASRPGTVFYEQYF TGTGCCAGCAGGCCCGGGACCGTCTTCTACGAGCAGTACTTC
- TRBJ2-1 TRBV12-3/TRBV12-4 TRBD2 CASGGLAGPSSYNEQFF TGTGCCAGCGGGGGATTAGCGGGGCCGAGCTCCTACAATGAGCAGTTCTTC
- TRBJ2-5 TRBV7-3 TRBD2 CASSPSAGEETQYF TGTGCCAGCAGCCCCTCGGCGGGAGAGGAGACCCAGTACTTC
- TRBJ1-4 TRBV12-3/TRBV12-4 - CASRLEISMKGLFF TGTGCCAGCAGGCTGGAGATTTCCATGAAGGGACTGTTTTTT
- TRBJ2-5 TRBV12-3/TRBV12-4 - CASSIGPGTKTQYF TGTGCCAGCAGTATCGGGCCAGGGACGAAGACCCAGTACTTC
- TRBJ1-1 TRBV29-1 - CSVEPGATEAFF TGCAGCGTTGAGCCGGGGGCGACTGAAGCTTTCTTT
- TRBJ2-6 TRBV12-3/TRBV12-4 - CASSSRTSANVLTF TGTGCCAGCAGTTCGCGGACATCGGCCAACGTCCTGACTTTC
many TRBJ2-2 TRBV12-3/TRBV12-4 TRBD1 CASPDRGFAGELFF TGTGCCAGCCCAGACAGGGGATTCGCCGGGGAGCTGTTTTTT
- TRBJ1-6 TRBV28 TRBD1 CASMTGWHSPLHF TGTGCCAGCATGACAGGGTGGCATTCACCCCTCCACTTT
many TRBJ1-4 TRBV7-2 - CASSFVGGASEKLFF TGTGCCAGCAGCTTTGTGGGGGGTGCGAGTGAAAAACTGTTTTTT
many TRBJ1-4 TRBV6-1 - CASGPLGGNEKLFF TGTGCCAGCGGTCCGTTGGGAGGGAATGAAAAACTGTTTTTT
- TRBJ2-3 TRBV6-2/TRBV6-3 - CASKEYTDTQYF TGTGCCAGCAAAGAGTACACAGATACGCAGTATTTT
many TRBJ2-5 TRBV11-1 TRBD2 CASSPRLAGGQETQYF TGTGCCAGCAGCCCCCGACTAGCGGGGGGTCAAGAGACCCAGTACTTC
- TRBJ2-2 TRBV6-6 TRBD1 CASSSQKGQGTGELFF TGTGCCAGCAGTTCACAGAAAGGACAGGGGACCGGGGAGCTGTTTTTT
- TRBJ2-3 TRBV12-3/TRBV12-4 - CASSPDRQDTQYF TGTGCCAGCAGTCCAGACAGACAAGATACGCAGTATTTT
few TRBJ1-5 TRBV20-1 - CSVGRQGHQPQHF TGCAGTGTGGGTCGGCAGGGCCATCAGCCCCAGCATTTT
few TRBJ1-2 TRBV5-1 - CASSLASRRESYGYTF TGCGCCAGCAGCTTGGCCAGTAGGAGGGAGAGCTATGGCTACACCTTC
few TRBJ2-7 TRBV7-2 - CASSLGPGGSEQYF TGTGCCAGCAGCTTAGGTCCAGGGGGGTCCGAGCAGTACTTC
- TRBJ2-7 TRBV20-1 - CSARDRQGFYEQYF TGCAGTGCTAGAGATCGGCAGGGATTCTACGAGCAGTACTTC
many TRBJ2-3 TRBV7-2 TRBD2 CASSLAPSGGGFDTQYF TGTGCCAGCAGCTTAGCGCCATCCGGGGGGGGATTCGATACGCAGTATTTT
- TRBJ2-3 TRBV7-3 TRBD2 CASSPTDGGWADTQYF TGTGCCAGCAGCCCAACCGACGGGGGGTGGGCAGATACGCAGTATTTT
few TRBJ1-3 TRBV28 TRBD1 CASSLRQGIGNTIYF TGTGCCAGCAGTCTAAGACAGGGCATTGGAAACACCATATATTTT
few TRBJ1-6 TRBV4-1 - CASSQGHSSYNSPLHF TGCGCCAGCAGCCAAGGGCACAGCTCCTATAATTCACCCCTCCACTTT
many TRBJ2-5 TRBV6-2/TRBV6-3 - CASSYSTLTRGAAETQYF TGTGCCAGCAGTTACTCTACTCTAACTCGGGGGGCCGCGGAGACCCAGTACTTC
many TRBJ2-3 TRBV7-9 - CASSPEGGYTDTQYF TGTGCCAGCAGCCCAGAGGGAGGATACACAGATACGCAGTATTTT
many TRBJ2-7 TRBV4-1 - CASSHPDLGKGSYEQYF TGCGCCAGCAGCCACCCCGATCTAGGGAAAGGCTCCTACGAGCAGTACTTC